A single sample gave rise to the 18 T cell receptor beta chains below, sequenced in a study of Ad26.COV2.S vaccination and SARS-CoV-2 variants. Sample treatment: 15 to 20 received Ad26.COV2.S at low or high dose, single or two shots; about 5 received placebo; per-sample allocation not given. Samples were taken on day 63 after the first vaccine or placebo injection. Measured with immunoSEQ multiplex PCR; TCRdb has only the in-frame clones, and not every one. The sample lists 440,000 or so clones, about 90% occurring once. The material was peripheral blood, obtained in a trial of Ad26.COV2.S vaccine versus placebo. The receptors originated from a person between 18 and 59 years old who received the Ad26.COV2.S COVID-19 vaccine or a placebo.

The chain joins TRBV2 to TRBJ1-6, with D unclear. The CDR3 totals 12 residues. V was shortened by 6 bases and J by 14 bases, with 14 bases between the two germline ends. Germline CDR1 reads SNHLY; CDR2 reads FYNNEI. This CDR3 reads CASRAFGRALHF. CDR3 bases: TGTGCCAGCAGAGCGTTTGGTCGGGCCCTCCACTTT. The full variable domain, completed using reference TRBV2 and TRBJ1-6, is EPEVTQTPSHQVTQMGQEVILRCVPISNHLYFYWYRQILGQKVEFLVSFYNNEISEKSEIFDDQFSVERPDGSNFTLKIRSTKLEDSAMYFCASRAFGRALHFGNGTRLTVT.

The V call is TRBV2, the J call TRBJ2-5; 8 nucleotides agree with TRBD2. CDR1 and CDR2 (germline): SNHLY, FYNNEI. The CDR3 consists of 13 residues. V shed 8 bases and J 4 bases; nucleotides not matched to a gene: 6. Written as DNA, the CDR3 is TGTGCCAGCCGACCCGGGACTAGAGAGACCCAGTACTTC. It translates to CASRPGTRETQYF.

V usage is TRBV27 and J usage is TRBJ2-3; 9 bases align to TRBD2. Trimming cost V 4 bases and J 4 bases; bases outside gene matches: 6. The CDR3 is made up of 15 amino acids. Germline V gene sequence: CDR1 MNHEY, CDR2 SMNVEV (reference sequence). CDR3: CASSSSGGRPDTQYF. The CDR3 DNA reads TGTGCCAGCAGTTCCAGCGGGGGGAGGCCAGATACGCAGTATTTT.

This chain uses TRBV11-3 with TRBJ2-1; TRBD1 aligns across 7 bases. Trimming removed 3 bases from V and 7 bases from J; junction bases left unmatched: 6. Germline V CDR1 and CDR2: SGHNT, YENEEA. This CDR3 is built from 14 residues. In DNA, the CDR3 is TGTGCCAGCAGCTTGGGCAGGGGGAGAAATGAGCAGTTCTTC. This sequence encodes CASSLGRGRNEQFF.

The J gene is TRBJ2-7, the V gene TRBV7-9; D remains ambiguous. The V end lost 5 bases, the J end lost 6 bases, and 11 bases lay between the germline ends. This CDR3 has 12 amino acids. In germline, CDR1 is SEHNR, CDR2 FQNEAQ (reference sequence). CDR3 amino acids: CASSESSFEQYF. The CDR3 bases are TGTGCCAGCAGCGAAAGTTCTTTCGAGCAGTACTTC.

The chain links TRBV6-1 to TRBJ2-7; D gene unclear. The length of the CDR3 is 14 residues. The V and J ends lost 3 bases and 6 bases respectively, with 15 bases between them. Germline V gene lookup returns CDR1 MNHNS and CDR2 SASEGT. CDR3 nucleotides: TGTGCCAGCAGTGATGGACCCCTTAACGGCGAGCAGTACTTC. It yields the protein CASSDGPLNGEQYF.

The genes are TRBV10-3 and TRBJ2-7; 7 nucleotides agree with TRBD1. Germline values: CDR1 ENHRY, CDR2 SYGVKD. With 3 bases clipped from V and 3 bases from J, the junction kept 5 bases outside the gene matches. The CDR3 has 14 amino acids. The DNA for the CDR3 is TGTGCCATCAGTGACGTGGGACAGTTCTACGAGCAGTACTTC. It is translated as CAISDVGQFYEQYF.

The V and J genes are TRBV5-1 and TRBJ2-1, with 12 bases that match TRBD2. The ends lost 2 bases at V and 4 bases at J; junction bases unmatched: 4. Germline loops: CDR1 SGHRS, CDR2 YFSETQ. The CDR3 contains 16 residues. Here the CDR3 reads CASSFTSGGTYNEQFF. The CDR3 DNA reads TGCGCCAGCAGCTTCACTAGCGGGGGGACATACAATGAGCAGTTCTTC.

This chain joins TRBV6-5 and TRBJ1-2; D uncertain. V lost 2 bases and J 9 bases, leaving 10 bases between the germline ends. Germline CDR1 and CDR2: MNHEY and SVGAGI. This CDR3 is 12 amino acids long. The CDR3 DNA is TGTGCCAGCAGTTACGGGGATTTTAGCTACACCTTC. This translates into CASSYGDFSYTF.

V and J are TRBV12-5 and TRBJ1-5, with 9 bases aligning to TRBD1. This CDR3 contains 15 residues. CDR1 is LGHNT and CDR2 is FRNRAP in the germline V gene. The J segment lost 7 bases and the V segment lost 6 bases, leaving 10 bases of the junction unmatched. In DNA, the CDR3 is TGTGCTAGTGGCATAAATGACAGGGGGTACCAGCCCCAGCATTTT. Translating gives CASGINDRGYQPQHF. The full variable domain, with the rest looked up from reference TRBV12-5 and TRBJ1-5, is DARVTQTPRHKVTEMGQEVTMRCQPILGHNTVFWYRQTMMQGLELLAYFRNRAPLDDSGMPKDRFSAEMPDATLATLKIQPSEPRDSAVYFCASGINDRGYQPQHFGDGTRLSIL.

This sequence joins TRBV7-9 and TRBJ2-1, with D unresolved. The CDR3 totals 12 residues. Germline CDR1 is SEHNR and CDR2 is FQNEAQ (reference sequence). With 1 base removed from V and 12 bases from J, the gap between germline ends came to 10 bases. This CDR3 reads CASSLGPEGQFF. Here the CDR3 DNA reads TGTGCCAGCAGCTTAGGGCCAGAAGGGCAGTTCTTC. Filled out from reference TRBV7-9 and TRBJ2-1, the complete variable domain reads DTGVSQNPRHKITKRGQNVTFRCDPISEHNRLYWYRQTLGQGPEFLTYFQNEAQLEKSRLLSDRFSAERPKGSFSTLEIQRTEQGDSAMYLCASSLGPEGQFFGPGTRLTVL.

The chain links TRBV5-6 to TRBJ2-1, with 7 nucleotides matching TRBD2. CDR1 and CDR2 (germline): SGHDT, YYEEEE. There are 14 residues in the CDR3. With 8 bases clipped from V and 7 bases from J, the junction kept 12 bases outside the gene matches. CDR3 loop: CASRLWGGLNEQFF. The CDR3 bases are TGTGCCAGTCGCCTTTGGGGGGGTCTGAATGAGCAGTTCTTC.

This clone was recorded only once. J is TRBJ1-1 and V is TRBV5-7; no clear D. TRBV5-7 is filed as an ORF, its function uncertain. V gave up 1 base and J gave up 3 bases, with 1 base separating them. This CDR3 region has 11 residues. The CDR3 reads CASSLYTEAFF. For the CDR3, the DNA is TGTGCCAGCAGCTTGTACACTGAAGCTTTCTTT.

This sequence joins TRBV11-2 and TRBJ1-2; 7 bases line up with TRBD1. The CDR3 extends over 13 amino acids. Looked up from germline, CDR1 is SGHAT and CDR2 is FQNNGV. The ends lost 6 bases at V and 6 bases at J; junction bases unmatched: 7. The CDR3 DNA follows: TGTGCCAGCAGTCAGGGGGGGGTCAATGGCTACACCTTC. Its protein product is CASSQGGVNGYTF.

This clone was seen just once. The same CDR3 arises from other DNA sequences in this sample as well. CDR3 sequence: CASSMGDEQYF. CDR3 DNA: TGTGCCAGTAGTATGGGGGACGAGCAGTACTTC. The J gene is TRBJ2-7, the V gene TRBV19; the D gene could be TRBD1 or TRBD2 (5 bases each). CDR3 size: 11 residues. The germline V gene has CDR1 LNHDA and CDR2 SQIVND (reference sequence). The V and J ends lost 3 bases and 5 bases respectively, with 5 bases between them.

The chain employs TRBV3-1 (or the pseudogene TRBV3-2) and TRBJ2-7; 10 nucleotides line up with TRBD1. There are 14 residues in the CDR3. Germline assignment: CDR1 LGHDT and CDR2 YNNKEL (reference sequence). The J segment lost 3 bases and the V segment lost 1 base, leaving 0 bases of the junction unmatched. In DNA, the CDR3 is TGTGCCAGCAGCCAAGGGACAGGGGGCTACGAGCAGTACTTC. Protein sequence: CASSQGTGGYEQYF.

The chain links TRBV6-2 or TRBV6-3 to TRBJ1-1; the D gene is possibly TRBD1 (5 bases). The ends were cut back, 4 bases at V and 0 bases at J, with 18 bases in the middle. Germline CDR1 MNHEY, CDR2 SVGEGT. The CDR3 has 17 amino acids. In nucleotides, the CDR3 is TGTGCCAGCAGTTCCTACTGGGGGTCGACCCTGAACACTGAAGCTTTCTTT. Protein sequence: CASSSYWGSTLNTEAFF.

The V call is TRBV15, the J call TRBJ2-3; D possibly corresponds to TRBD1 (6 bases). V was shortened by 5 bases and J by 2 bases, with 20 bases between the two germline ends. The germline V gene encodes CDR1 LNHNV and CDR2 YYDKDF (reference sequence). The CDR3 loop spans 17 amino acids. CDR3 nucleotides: TGTGCCACCAGCGGGGAGACAGGAGATCTTATCACAGATACGCAGTATTTT. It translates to CATSGETGDLITDTQYF.